This is a list of T cell receptor beta chains from one sample in a study of Ad26.COV2.S vaccination and SARS-CoV-2 variants. The method was immunoSEQ multiplex PCR; TCRdb's version includes in-frame clones alone and lacks a portion of them. Counted here are about 680,000 clones, 80% to 90% occurring once; the ten biggest clones make up about 1.5%. This material consisted of peripheral blood, taken in a trial of Ad26.COV2.S vaccine versus placebo. Receptors originate from a person between 18 and 59 years old who received the Ad26.COV2.S COVID-19 vaccine or a placebo. Each CDR3 is given without its conserved first and last residue. Fields, in order: clone size, J gene, V gene, CDR3 protein. Expanded clones are given a class, and other clones once, few, many or no size at all.

clone_size: -; j_call: TRBJ2-7; v_call: TRBV21-1; cdr3_aa: ASSKAGHRGDEQY
clone_size: -; j_call: TRBJ2-1; v_call: TRBV5-1; cdr3_aa: ASSLFTGLAYNEQF
clone_size: -; j_call: TRBJ2-2; v_call: TRBV2; cdr3_aa: ASRGGPGELF
clone_size: -; j_call: TRBJ2-3; v_call: TRBV19; cdr3_aa: ASRGKAGVSTDTQY
clone_size: -; j_call: TRBJ1-2; v_call: TRBV29-1; cdr3_aa: SVVRTGNYGYT
clone_size: -; j_call: TRBJ1-5; v_call: TRBV6-1; cdr3_aa: ASSEAAGRFSQPQH
clone_size: -; j_call: TRBJ1-1; v_call: TRBV13; cdr3_aa: ASRSIASGQTAF
clone_size: -; j_call: TRBJ2-1; v_call: TRBV7-2; cdr3_aa: ASSLSQTSRYNEQF
clone_size: -; j_call: TRBJ1-1; v_call: TRBV11-1; cdr3_aa: ASSGGRGRTEAF
clone_size: -; j_call: TRBJ1-2; v_call: TRBV10-3; cdr3_aa: AISAPGQENYGYT
clone_size: once; j_call: TRBJ2-6; v_call: TRBV19; cdr3_aa: ASTGQPSGANVLT
clone_size: -; j_call: TRBJ2-4; v_call: TRBV19; cdr3_aa: ASTPGTGTDIQY
clone_size: few; j_call: TRBJ1-5; v_call: TRBV3-1/TRBV3-2; cdr3_aa: ASSRSTGDQPQH
clone_size: -; j_call: TRBJ2-7; v_call: TRBV18; cdr3_aa: ASSPPSPYEQY
clone_size: -; j_call: TRBJ2-7; v_call: TRBV5-8; cdr3_aa: ASSPGLAGAGGKQY
clone_size: -; j_call: TRBJ1-5; v_call: TRBV7-8; cdr3_aa: ASSLGPGENQPQH
clone_size: -; j_call: TRBJ2-1; v_call: TRBV25-1; cdr3_aa: ASGRQGATYNEQF
clone_size: -; j_call: TRBJ2-7; v_call: TRBV7-2; cdr3_aa: ASSSPWGVAPYEQY
clone_size: -; j_call: TRBJ2-5; v_call: TRBV4-2; cdr3_aa: ASGPTGEETQY
clone_size: -; j_call: TRBJ2-1; v_call: TRBV6-5; cdr3_aa: ASSSLDSSYNEQF
clone_size: -; j_call: TRBJ1-4; v_call: TRBV18; cdr3_aa: ASSPFFPGQTNEKLF
clone_size: -; j_call: TRBJ2-2; v_call: TRBV2; cdr3_aa: ASTGVTLNTGELF
clone_size: -; j_call: TRBJ2-2; v_call: TRBV4-3; cdr3_aa: ASSQDVKGGIGELF
clone_size: -; j_call: TRBJ1-1; v_call: TRBV7-9; cdr3_aa: ASSPVAVNTEAF
clone_size: -; j_call: TRBJ2-1; v_call: TRBV2; cdr3_aa: ASSPRGTSGPSSYNEQF
clone_size: -; j_call: TRBJ2-3; v_call: TRBV11-3; cdr3_aa: ASSGPSRTDTQY
clone_size: -; j_call: TRBJ2-7; v_call: TRBV5-6; cdr3_aa: ASSFVHEQY
clone_size: -; j_call: TRBJ1-5; v_call: TRBV21-1; cdr3_aa: ASSKALEGHLQPNQPQH
clone_size: -; j_call: TRBJ2-7; v_call: TRBV4-2; cdr3_aa: ASSQDRGPSYEQY
clone_size: -; j_call: TRBJ2-6; v_call: TRBV3-1/TRBV3-2; cdr3_aa: ASSPTEANVLT
clone_size: -; j_call: TRBJ2-7; v_call: TRBV11-3; cdr3_aa: ASSRGREYEQY
clone_size: -; j_call: TRBJ2-2; v_call: TRBV6-5; cdr3_aa: ASSYLAGQAGELF
clone_size: -; j_call: TRBJ2-2; v_call: TRBV10-3; cdr3_aa: AISEFGQGPGELF
clone_size: -; j_call: TRBJ2-7; v_call: TRBV18; cdr3_aa: ASSLQTSGTSYEQY
clone_size: once; j_call: TRBJ2-7; v_call: TRBV5-5; cdr3_aa: ASSLADGTSGRSNEQY
clone_size: -; j_call: TRBJ2-7; v_call: TRBV7-2; cdr3_aa: ASSGGRSYEQY
clone_size: -; j_call: TRBJ2-6; v_call: TRBV5-4; cdr3_aa: ASSLEQVSGANVLT
clone_size: few; j_call: TRBJ1-5; v_call: TRBV27; cdr3_aa: ASRPTGGSNQPQH
clone_size: -; j_call: TRBJ1-3; v_call: TRBV27; cdr3_aa: ASRRTGGEGNTIY
clone_size: -; j_call: TRBJ2-7; v_call: TRBV27; cdr3_aa: ASSPTGREQY
clone_size: -; j_call: TRBJ2-7; v_call: TRBV14; cdr3_aa: ASSRGLDYGSYEQY
clone_size: -; j_call: TRBJ2-5; v_call: TRBV7-2; cdr3_aa: ASSLLGQQETQY
clone_size: once; j_call: TRBJ2-1; v_call: TRBV27; cdr3_aa: ASSFSSGSSYNEQF
clone_size: -; j_call: TRBJ2-7; v_call: TRBV11-2; cdr3_aa: ASSHYSNEQY
clone_size: few; j_call: TRBJ1-5; v_call: TRBV5-8; cdr3_aa: ASSPPGQGHQPQH
clone_size: few; j_call: TRBJ1-5; v_call: TRBV19; cdr3_aa: ASNPTGDYNQPQH
clone_size: -; j_call: TRBJ2-7; v_call: TRBV7-9; cdr3_aa: ASSSSYGLAGYEQY
clone_size: -; j_call: TRBJ2-3; v_call: TRBV7-9; cdr3_aa: ASSLYWGETQY
clone_size: -; j_call: TRBJ1-3; v_call: TRBV11-2; cdr3_aa: ASSVKGFSGNTIY
clone_size: -; j_call: TRBJ2-3; v_call: TRBV24-1; cdr3_aa: ATSDRAGGPDTQY
clone_size: -; j_call: TRBJ2-1; v_call: TRBV30; cdr3_aa: AWSPLAGTVWVLEQF
clone_size: -; j_call: TRBJ2-7; v_call: TRBV27; cdr3_aa: ASSLQGVLVYEQY
clone_size: -; j_call: TRBJ1-2; v_call: TRBV10-3; cdr3_aa: AINSGQGNWYGYT
clone_size: -; j_call: TRBJ2-3; v_call: TRBV3-1/TRBV3-2; cdr3_aa: ASSQDGLSGGFSTDTQY